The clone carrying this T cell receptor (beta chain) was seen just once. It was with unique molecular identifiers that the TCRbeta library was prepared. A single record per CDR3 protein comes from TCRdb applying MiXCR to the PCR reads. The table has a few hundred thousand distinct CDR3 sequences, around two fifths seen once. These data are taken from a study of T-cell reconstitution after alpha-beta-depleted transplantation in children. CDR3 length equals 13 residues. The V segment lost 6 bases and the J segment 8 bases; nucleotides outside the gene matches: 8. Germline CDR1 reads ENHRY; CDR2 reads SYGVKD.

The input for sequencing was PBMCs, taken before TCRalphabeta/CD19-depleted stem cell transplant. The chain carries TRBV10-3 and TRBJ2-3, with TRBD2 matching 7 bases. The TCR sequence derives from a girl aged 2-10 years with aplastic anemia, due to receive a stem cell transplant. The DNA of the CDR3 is TGTGCCATCAGACCTCTCAGGGAGGGTACGCAGTATTTT. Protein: CAIRPLREGTQYF.